This TCR beta chain was sequenced in a study of T cells in lung cancer brain metastases (dated by TCRdb to 2017 to 2018). Describing the broader study: Of the roughly 20 patients, about 16 had a history of tobacco use, with a median of around 40 pack-years. Most of the roughly 20 patients received no interval therapy between primary and metastasis resection. The primary and brain metastasis specimens were acquired a median of roughly 350 days apart. In this study, the TCR beta CDR3 repertoires of fully resected primary non-small cell lung cancers were compared with those of paired brain metastases. A cohort of some 20 patients was included, from whom roughly 40 specimens were contributed, with one primary lung lesion and one brain metastasis obtained from each patient. The median age of the patients at first diagnosis was more than 50 years, and the group included about 9 males and some twelve females. The average DNA integrity number was 3.5 to 4 in both primary and metastatic specimens, and the two sites did not differ significantly.

Between 2.24 and 4.92 ug genomic DNA was input per sample, and equal DNA input was given to paired samples. TCR beta libraries were built with the immunoSEQ hsTCRbeta Kit using multiplexed V and J gene primers in two PCR steps. Pooled libraries, together with positive and negative controls, were sequenced on an Illumina MiSeq with a 100-cycle paired-end protocol. On the study's bioinformatics: Raw data were processed by the immunoSEQ vendor into normalized, annotated TCR beta repertoire reports. Richness was counted as unique clones by nucleotide sequence, and total richness was extrapolated with the iChao1 and Efron-Thisted estimators. To characterize and compare the paired lesions, the analysis used Pielou's evenness, Simpson's index, the proportional abundance of the top-ten clones, and the Morisita overlap index. TCRdb re-hosts the immuneACCESS table, in-frame sequences only. Its copies lack some clones; in the studies checked, an unresolved V gene accounts for under half of them, and the cause for the rest is not known. D and trimming come from the DNA, and the V and J calls and clone size come from that table. Present in this sample are roughly 4,700 clones, roughly 84% of which were seen just once. The ten top clones hold 3% of the sample.

As encoded in the germline V gene (reference sequence), CDR1 is LNHDA while CDR2 is SQIVND. Relative to germline, V is 6 bases shorter and J is 6 bases shorter, with 29 bases between their ends. From its cysteine to its phenylalanine, the CDR3 spans 18 amino acids. Only CDR3 DNA remains: 54 bases, in frame from the first base. Here is what the overall study found, with its caveats: DNA fragmentation in the FFPE samples may have kept the complete infiltrating T cell repertoire from being retrieved. The ten most abundant clones made up a significantly larger repertoire fraction in brain metastases than primaries, suggesting clonal expansion. Most clones were specific to a single lesion, and paired lesions overlapped only to a limited degree (mean Morisita index about 0.21). Effects of preoperative corticosteroids on T cell infiltration in brain metastases could not be controlled. Compared with their paired primaries, brain metastases had significantly fewer unique productive clones (median approximately 1,500 versus 4,500).

Patients had resection for either synchronous oligometastatic disease or delayed recurrence of a solitary brain metastasis. Patients with a history of multiple malignancies were excluded so that cancers other than NSCLC would not be included. Tumor areas were macrodissected from about 5 deparaffinized roughly 10 um unstained sections guided by marked H&E slides. All specimens were fixed in formalin and embedded in paraffin (FFPE). Genomic DNA was extracted using the AllPrep DNA/RNA FFPE Kit. Concerning this clone: The specificity of this receptor is unknown. Base-call qualities are not available, and no considerably larger clone is one nucleotide away.

This receptor was obtained from a woman aged 50 to 60 with non-small cell lung cancer. The chain links TRBV19 with TRBJ1-1, with TRBD1 perhaps the D gene, on 5 matching bases. The sample consisted of tumor tissue from the primary lung tumor. The cell subset or site label for this specimen denotes: primary lung cancer lesion. Read as DNA, the sequence is TGTGCCAGTAGGTCTGGGGGGGTGAGGGAAGGGGATAAAGCTGAAGCTTTCTTT. This gives the protein CASRSGGVREGDKAEAFF.